This TCR beta chain comes out of a study of PD-1 blockade in classical Hodgkin lymphoma. Stated time point: cycle 4 day 1 (C4D1), after around six weeks of nivolumab. In every patient, relapse followed autologous stem cell transplantation, while exposure to brentuximab vedotin differed. Negative selection with magnetic separation was used to purify CD4+ T cells from thawed PBMCs. On this clone itself: Its antigen is unknown.

CDR3 length: 13 amino acids. Looked up from germline, CDR1 is MNHNY and CDR2 is SVGAGI (reference sequence). With 6 bases removed from V and 0 bases from J, the gap between germline ends came to 8 bases. Produced via immunoSEQ multiplex PCR; TCRdb's table is partial and in-frame only. The data show 29,000 or so clones, roughly 80% seen once. Study-wide findings and caveats: Newly diagnosed patients were reported to start with lower TCR diversity than healthy donors.

This specimen was CD4+ T cells from blood, taken before the fourth cycle of nivolumab. The J gene is TRBJ1-2, the V gene TRBV6-6; D is unclear. The sequence was obtained from a human donor with classical Hodgkin lymphoma. The CDR3 spells CASSPGTNYGYTF. DNA for the CDR3: TGTGCCAGCAGCCCCGGGACTAACTATGGCTACACCTTC.